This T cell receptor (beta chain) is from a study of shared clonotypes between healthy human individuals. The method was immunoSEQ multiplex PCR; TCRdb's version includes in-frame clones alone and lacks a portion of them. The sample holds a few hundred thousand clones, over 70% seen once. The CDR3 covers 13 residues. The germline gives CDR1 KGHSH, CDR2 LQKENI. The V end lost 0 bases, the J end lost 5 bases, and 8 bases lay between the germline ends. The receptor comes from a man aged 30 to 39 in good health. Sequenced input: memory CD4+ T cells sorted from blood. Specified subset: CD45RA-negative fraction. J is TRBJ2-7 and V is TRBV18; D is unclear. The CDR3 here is CASSPPGSNEQYF. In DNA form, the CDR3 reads TGTGCCAGCTCACCACCAGGAAGCAACGAGCAGTACTTC. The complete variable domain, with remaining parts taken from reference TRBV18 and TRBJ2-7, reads NAGVMQNPRHLVRRRGQEARLRCSPMKGHSHVYWYRQLPEEGLKFMVYLQKENIIDESGMPKERFSAEFPKEGPSILRIQQVVRGDSAAYFCASSPPGSNEQYFGPGTRLTVT.